This TCR beta chain is from a study of T cells after yellow fever vaccination. Findings and caveats of the study: In post-booster samples, most primary-vaccination clones reappeared (just under 97% CD4, over 70% CD8). Highly abundant clonotypes carried over from the bulk population could end up in FACS-sorted repertoires as contaminants.

Template switching by 5'RACE produced TCR cDNA, adding a universal primer site and UMIs. TCRdb fed the 5' RACE reads into MiXCR, producing one record per CDR3 protein. The sample lists roughly 320,000 distinct CDR3 sequences, roughly 10% occurring once. For this clonotype: Its specificity is not known.

Looked up from germline, CDR1 is DFQATT and CDR2 is SNEGSKA (reference sequence). This CDR3 has 12 amino acids. Trimming at V came to 3 bases and at J to 8 bases, leaving 6 bases not matched to a gene. The sequence came from a man aged 18 to 35 who received the YFV17D yellow fever vaccine. Sequencing used CD4+ T cells sorted from PBMCs, obtained 45 days after the yellow fever booster vaccination. The chain is built from TRBV20-1 and TRBJ1-1, with TRBD1 identical over 7 bases. The CDR3 DNA sequence: TGCAGTGCTAGGCAGGGGGGCTTGGAAGCTTTCTTT. This gives the protein CSARQGGLEAFF.